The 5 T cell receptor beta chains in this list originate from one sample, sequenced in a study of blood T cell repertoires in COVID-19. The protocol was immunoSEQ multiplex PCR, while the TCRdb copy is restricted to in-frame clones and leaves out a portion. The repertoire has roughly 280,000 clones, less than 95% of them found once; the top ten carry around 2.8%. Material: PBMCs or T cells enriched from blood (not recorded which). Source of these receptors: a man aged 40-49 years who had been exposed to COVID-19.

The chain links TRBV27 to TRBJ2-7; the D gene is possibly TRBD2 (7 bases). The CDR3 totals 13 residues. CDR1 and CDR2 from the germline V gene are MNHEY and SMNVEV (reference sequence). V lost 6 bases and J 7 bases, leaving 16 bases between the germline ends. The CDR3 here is CASRGGGPGEQYF. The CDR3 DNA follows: TGTGCCAGCAGAGGGGGAGGGCCGGGTGAGCAGTACTTC.

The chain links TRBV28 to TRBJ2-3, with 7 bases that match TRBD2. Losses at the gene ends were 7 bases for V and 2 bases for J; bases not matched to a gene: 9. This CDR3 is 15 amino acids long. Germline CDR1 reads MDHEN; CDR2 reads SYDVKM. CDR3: CASKTGGVNTDTQYF. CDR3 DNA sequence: TGTGCCAGCAAAACGGGAGGCGTCAACACAGATACGCAGTATTTT.

This chain's CDR3 is CASSTHRGGARGYTF. The CDR3, as DNA: TGTGCCAGCAGCACCCACCGGGGGGGCGCGAGAGGCTACACCTTC. The chain carries TRBV5-4 and TRBJ1-2, with D possibly being TRBD1 (6 bases). Trimming stripped 4 bases from V and 8 bases from J, with 21 bases between. From germline, CDR1 is SGHNT and CDR2 YYREEE (reference sequence). The CDR3 runs to 15 residues. Together with reference TRBV5-4 and TRBJ1-2, the CDR3 gives the full variable domain: ETGVTQSPTHLIKTRGQQVTLRCSSQSGHNTVSWYQQALGQGPQFIFQYYREEENGRGNFPPRFSGLQFPNYSSELNVNALELDDSALYLCASSTHRGGARGYTFGSGTRLTVV.

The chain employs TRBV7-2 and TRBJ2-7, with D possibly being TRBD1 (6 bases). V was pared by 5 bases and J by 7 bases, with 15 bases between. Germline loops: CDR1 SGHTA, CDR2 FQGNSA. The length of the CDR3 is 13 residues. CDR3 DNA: TGTGCCAGCAGCGTGTACAGGGTAGCAGAGCAGTACTTC. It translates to CASSVYRVAEQYF.

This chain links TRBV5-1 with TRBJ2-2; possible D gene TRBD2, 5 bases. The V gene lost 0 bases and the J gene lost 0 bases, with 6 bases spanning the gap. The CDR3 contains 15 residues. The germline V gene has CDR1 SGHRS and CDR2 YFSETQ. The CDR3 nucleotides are TGCGCCAGCAGCTTGGCACTAGCGAACACCGGGGAGCTGTTTTTT. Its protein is CASSLALANTGELFF.